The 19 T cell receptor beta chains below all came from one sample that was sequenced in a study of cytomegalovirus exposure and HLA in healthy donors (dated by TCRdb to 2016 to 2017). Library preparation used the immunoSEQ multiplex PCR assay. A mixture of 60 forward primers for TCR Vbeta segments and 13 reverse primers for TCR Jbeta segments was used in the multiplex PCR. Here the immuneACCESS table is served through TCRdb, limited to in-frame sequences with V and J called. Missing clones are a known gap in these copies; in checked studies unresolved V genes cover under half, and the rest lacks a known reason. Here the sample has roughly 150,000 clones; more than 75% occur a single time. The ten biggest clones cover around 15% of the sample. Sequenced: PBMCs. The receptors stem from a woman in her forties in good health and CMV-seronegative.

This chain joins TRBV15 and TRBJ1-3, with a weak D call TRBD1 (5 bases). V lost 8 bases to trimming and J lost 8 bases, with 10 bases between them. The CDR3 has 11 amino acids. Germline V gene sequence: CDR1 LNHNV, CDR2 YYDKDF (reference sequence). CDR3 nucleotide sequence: TGTGCCACCCGTGCCAGGGACACCATATATTTT. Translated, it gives CATRARDTIYF.

The CDR3 coding sequence is TGTGCCAGCAGCTTAAACAGGGGGCCTGCCGGGGAGCTGTTTTTT. Its protein product is CASSLNRGPAGELFF. The rearrangement uses TRBV7-7 and TRBJ2-2, with 9 bases identical to TRBD1. This CDR3 region has 15 residues. V was clipped by 2 bases and J by 6 bases; unmatched bases: 4. CDR1 and CDR2 (germline): SSHAT, FNYEAQ (reference sequence).

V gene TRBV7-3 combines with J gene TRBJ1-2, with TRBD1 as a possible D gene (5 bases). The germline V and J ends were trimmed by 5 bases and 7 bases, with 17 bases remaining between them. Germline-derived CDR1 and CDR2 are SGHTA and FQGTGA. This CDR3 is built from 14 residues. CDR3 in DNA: TGTGCCAGCAGCCTCGACAGCCTTGAAGGTGGCTACACCTTC. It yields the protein CASSLDSLEGGYTF.

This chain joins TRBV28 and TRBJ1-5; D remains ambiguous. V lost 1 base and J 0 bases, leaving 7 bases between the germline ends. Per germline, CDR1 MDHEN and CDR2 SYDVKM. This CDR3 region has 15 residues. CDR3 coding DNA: TGTGCCAGCAGTTTATCATTAGATAGCAATCAGCCCCAGCATTTT. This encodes CASSLSLDSNQPQHF.

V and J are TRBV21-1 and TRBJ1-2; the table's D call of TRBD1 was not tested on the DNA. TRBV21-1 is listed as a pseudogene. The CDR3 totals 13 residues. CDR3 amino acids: CASRGTVNYGYTF. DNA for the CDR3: TGTGCCAGCAGGGGGACAGTTAACTATGGCTACACCTTC.

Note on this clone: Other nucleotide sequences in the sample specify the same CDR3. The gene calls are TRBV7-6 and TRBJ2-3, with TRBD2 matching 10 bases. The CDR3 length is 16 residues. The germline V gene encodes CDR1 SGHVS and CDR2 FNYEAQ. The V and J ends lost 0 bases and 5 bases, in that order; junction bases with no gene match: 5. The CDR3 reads CASSLAAGGPVDTQYF. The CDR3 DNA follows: TGTGCCAGCAGCTTAGCAGCGGGGGGGCCAGTAGATACGCAGTATTTT.

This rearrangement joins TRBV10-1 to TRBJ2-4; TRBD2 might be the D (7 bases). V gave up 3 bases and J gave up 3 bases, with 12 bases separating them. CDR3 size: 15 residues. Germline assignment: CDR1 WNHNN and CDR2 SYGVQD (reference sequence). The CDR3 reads CASSEGGADKNIQYF. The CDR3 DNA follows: TGCGCCAGCAGTGAAGGGGGGGCGGACAAAAACATTCAGTACTTC.

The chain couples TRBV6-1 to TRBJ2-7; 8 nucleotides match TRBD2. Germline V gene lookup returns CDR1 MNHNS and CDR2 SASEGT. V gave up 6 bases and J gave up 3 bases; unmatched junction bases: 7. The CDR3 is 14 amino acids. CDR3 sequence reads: CASRDTSGSYEQYF. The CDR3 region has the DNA TGTGCCAGCAGAGACACCAGCGGGAGCTACGAGCAGTACTTC.

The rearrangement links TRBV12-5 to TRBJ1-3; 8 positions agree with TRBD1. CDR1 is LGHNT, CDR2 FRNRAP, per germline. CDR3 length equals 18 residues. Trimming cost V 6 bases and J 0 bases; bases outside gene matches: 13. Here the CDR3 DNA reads TGTGCTAGTGGGGGGGACAGGCGATATAAGAGCTCTGGAAACACCATATATTTT. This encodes CASGGDRRYKSSGNTIYF.

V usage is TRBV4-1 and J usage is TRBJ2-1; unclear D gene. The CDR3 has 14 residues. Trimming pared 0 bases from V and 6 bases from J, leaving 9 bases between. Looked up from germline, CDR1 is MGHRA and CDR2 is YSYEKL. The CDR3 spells CASSQDQTFNEQFF. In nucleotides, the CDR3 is TGCGCCAGCAGCCAAGACCAAACTTTCAATGAGCAGTTCTTC.

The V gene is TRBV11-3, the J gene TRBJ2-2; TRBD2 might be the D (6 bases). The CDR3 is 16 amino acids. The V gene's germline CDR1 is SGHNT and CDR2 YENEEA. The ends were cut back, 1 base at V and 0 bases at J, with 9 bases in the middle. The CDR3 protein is CASSLGGGTNTGELFF. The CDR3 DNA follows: TGTGCCAGCAGCTTAGGGGGCGGGACGAACACCGGGGAGCTGTTTTTT.

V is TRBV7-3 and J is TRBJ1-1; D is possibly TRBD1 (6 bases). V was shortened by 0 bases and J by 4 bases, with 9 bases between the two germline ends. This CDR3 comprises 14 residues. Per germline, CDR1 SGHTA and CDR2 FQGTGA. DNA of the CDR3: TGTGCCAGCAGCTTAACAGGGGGAGCCACTGAAGCTTTCTTT. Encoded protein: CASSLTGGATEAFF.

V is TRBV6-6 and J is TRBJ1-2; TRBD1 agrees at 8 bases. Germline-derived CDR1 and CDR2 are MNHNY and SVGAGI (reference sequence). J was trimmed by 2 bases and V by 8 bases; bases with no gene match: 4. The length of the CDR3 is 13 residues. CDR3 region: CASATGANYGYTF. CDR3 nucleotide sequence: TGTGCCAGCGCGACAGGGGCCAACTATGGCTACACCTTC.

The CDR3 DNA sequence: TGTGCCAGCAGCTGGACACCTGATTCACCCCTCCACTTT. It specifies CASSWTPDSPLHF. V is TRBV7-3 and J is TRBJ1-6; tentative D call: TRBD1 (5 bases). The length of the CDR3 is 13 residues. V shed 4 bases and J shed 8 bases, with 9 bases lying between them. Germline loops: CDR1 SGHTA, CDR2 FQGTGA.

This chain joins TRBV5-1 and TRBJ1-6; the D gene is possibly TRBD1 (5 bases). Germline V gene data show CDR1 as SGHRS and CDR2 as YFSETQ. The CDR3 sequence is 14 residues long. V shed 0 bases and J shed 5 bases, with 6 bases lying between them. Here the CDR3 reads CASSLVDNNSPLHF. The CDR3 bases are TGCGCCAGCAGCTTGGTGGACAATAATTCACCCCTCCACTTT.

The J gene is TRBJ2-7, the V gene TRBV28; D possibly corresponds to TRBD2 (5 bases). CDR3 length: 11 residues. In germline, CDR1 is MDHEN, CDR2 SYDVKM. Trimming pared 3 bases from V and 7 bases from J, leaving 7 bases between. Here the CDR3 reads CASSFQREQYF. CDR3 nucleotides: TGTGCCAGCAGTTTTCAGCGGGAGCAGTACTTC. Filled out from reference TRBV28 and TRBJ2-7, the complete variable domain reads DVKVTQSSRYLVKRTGEKVFLECVQDMDHENMFWYRQDPGLGLRLIYFSYDVKMKEKGDIPEGYSVSREKKERFSLILESASTNQTSMYLCASSFQREQYFGPGTRLTVT.

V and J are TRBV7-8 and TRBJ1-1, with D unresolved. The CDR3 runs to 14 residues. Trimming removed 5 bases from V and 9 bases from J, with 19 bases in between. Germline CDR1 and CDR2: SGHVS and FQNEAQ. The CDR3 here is CASSNPLMEKKAFF. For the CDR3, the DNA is TGTGCCAGCAGCAATCCTCTCATGGAGAAAAAAGCTTTCTTT. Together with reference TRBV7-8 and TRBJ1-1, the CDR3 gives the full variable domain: GAGVSQSPRYKVAKRGQDVALRCDPISGHVSLFWYQQALGQGPEFLTYFQNEAQLDKSGLPSDRFFAERPEGSVSTLKIQRTQQEDSAVYLCASSNPLMEKKAFFGQGTRLTVV.

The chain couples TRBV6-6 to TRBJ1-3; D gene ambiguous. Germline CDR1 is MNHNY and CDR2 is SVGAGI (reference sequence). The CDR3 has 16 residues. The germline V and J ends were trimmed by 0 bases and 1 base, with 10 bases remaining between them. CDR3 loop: CASSYSERGSGNTIYF. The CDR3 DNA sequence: TGTGCCAGCAGTTACTCCGAACGAGGGTCTGGAAACACCATATATTTT.

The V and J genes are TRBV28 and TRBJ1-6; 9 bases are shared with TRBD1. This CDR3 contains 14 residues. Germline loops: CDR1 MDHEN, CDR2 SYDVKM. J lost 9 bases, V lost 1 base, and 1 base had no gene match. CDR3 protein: CASSLLQGASPLHF. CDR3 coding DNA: TGTGCCAGCAGTTTATTACAGGGGGCTTCACCCCTCCACTTT. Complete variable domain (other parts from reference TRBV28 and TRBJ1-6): DVKVTQSSRYLVKRTGEKVFLECVQDMDHENMFWYRQDPGLGLRLIYFSYDVKMKEKGDIPEGYSVSREKKERFSLILESASTNQTSMYLCASSLLQGASPLHFGNGTRLTVT.